This T cell receptor beta chain was sequenced in a study of metastatic and nonmetastatic thyroid tumors. Study at large: Both malignant and benign thyroid patients supplied peripheral blood and tumor or nodule tissue samples, across which the repertoires of these patients were then compared. General observations from the study: The study reportedly found significantly higher TCR beta diversity in malignant thyroid tumors than benign nodules, in blood and tumor.

Thyroid surgery was performed in patients who had received no treatment beforehand. In the original workflow: The study took CDR3 differences across clinicopathological groups and made a distant-metastasis classifier for papillary thyroid cancer from them. TCRdb used MiXCR to call clones anew from the PCR reads. TCRdb, rather than the study authors, made the V and J calls. The sample includes some 86,000 clones, about 12% of them seen just once. Germline-derived CDR1 and CDR2 are MNHEY and SMNVEV (reference sequence). The trim removed 5 bases at V and 7 bases at J, leaving 7 bases unmatched. The CDR3 has 13 residues. The table lists this clone with many counts. What it recognizes is unknown.

The chain employs TRBV27 and TRBJ1-1; 7 bases line up with TRBD1. The sequenced sample consisted of tumor tissue. The TCR was taken from a female donor with papillary thyroid cancer or a benign thyroid nodule (not recorded which). Some clones in this sample may be carry-over from other donors' samples. The CDR3 DNA reads TGTGCCAGCAGTCCCTGGGCAGGGGGTGAAGCTTTCTTT. Amino acids: CASSPWAGGEAFF.